This passage covers 9 T cell receptor beta chains from one sample sequenced in a study of OX40 agonist ivuxolimab in advanced cancers. The assay was immunoSEQ multiplex PCR, and TCRdb's table has in-frame clones only and misses some. Among under 80,000 clones listed, roughly 85% were seen once. Sequences were derived from CD4+ or CD8+ T cells sorted from blood, sampled in a trial of the OX40 agonist ivuxolimab. Receptors originate from an adult with an advanced solid tumor such as melanoma, head and neck, liver or kidney cancer.

The chain recombines TRBV5-8 with TRBJ2-1, with unresolved D. The CDR3 has 14 amino acids. The germline CDR1 and CDR2 sequences are SGHTS and YDEGEE. Trimming cost V 2 bases and J 4 bases, with 10 bases left between them. The CDR3 DNA follows: TGTGCCAGCAGCTTTTGGCCCGGGTACAATGAGCAGTTCTTC. This gives the protein CASSFWPGYNEQFF.

The chain uses TRBV7-2 and TRBJ2-7; 11 nucleotides agree with TRBD2. Unmatched junction bases numbered 5, after V lost 0 bases and J lost 1 base. The CDR3 spans 17 residues. Germline CDR1 SGHTA, CDR2 FQGNSA. The CDR3 nucleotides are TGTGCCAGCAGCTTAGCACTAGCGGGGGCCCAATCCTACGAGCAGTACTTC. Its translation is CASSLALAGAQSYEQYF.

The chain couples TRBV9 to TRBJ2-2, with D possibly TRBD2 on 6 matching bases. CDR1 and CDR2 (germline): SGDLS, YYNGEE. Trimming pared 0 bases from V and 6 bases from J, leaving 9 bases between. The CDR3 runs 14 residues. The chain's CDR3 is CASSVGAGSGELFF. In nucleotides, the CDR3 is TGTGCCAGCAGCGTAGGTGCGGGGTCCGGGGAGCTGTTTTTT.

This chain links TRBV5-5 with TRBJ1-6; D not resolved. Trimming cost V 1 base and J 8 bases, with 22 bases left between them. Germline values: CDR1 SGHKS, CDR2 YYEKEE (reference sequence). The CDR3 sequence is 18 residues long. The CDR3 sequence: CASSLPPLGGLGDSPLHF. The CDR3 DNA sequence: TGTGCCAGCAGCTTGCCACCCCTCGGCGGCCTGGGTGATTCACCCCTCCACTTT.

This chain connects TRBV7-9 to TRBJ1-2, with no clear D. Germline CDR1 SEHNR, CDR2 FQNEAQ (reference sequence). V was trimmed by 0 bases and J by 4 bases, leaving 9 bases between them. This CDR3 comprises 14 residues. CDR3 residues: CASSLAAQTYGYTF. For the CDR3, the DNA is TGTGCCAGCAGCTTAGCGGCACAGACCTATGGCTACACCTTC.

This chain links TRBV28 with TRBJ1-5, with a possible D match to TRBD1 (6 bases). Germline V gene data show CDR1 as MDHEN and CDR2 as SYDVKM. There are 16 residues in the CDR3. Trimming left V 8 bases short and J 2 bases short, with 19 bases between. CDR3 coding DNA: TGTGCCAGCTTAAAGACAGGACAACTAGGCAATCAGCCCCAGCATTTT. Encoded protein: CASLKTGQLGNQPQHF. Together with reference TRBV28 and TRBJ1-5, the CDR3 gives the full variable domain: DVKVTQSSRYLVKRTGEKVFLECVQDMDHENMFWYRQDPGLGLRLIYFSYDVKMKEKGDIPEGYSVSREKKERFSLILESASTNQTSMYLCASLKTGQLGNQPQHFGDGTRLSIL.

This clone was found once. The rearrangement uses TRBV18 and TRBJ2-3; no reliable D call. Germline loops: CDR1 KGHSH, CDR2 LQKENI. The V gene lost 4 bases and the J gene lost 5 bases, with 4 bases spanning the gap. The CDR3 has 11 amino acids. The CDR3 sequence is CASSLGDTQYF. DNA for the CDR3: TGTGCCAGCTCACTTGGAGATACGCAGTATTTT.

The rearrangement joins TRBV11-2 to TRBJ2-1; 7 bases align to TRBD2. Germline CDR1 is SGHAT and CDR2 is FQNNGV. The ends lost 5 bases at V and 2 bases at J; junction bases unmatched: 9. CDR3 length: 16 amino acids. The CDR3 loop reads CASSTKLASPYNEQFF. The CDR3 DNA reads as TGTGCCAGCAGCACCAAACTAGCGAGTCCCTACAATGAGCAGTTCTTC.

The V gene is TRBV28, the J gene TRBJ1-5; D call uncertain. The ends were cut back, 6 bases at V and 2 bases at J, with 14 bases in the middle. This CDR3 has 15 residues. The germline V gene has CDR1 MDHEN and CDR2 SYDVKM. CDR3 nucleotides: TGTGCCAGCAGCCCCCCTGGGAGGGGCAATCAGCCCCAGCATTTT. This encodes CASSPPGRGNQPQHF.